These T cell receptor beta chains were read from a single sample in a study. Using immunoSEQ multiplex PCR, the repertoire was profiled, and TCRdb retains in-frame clones only, with some absent. This sample has tens of thousands of clones, with roughly 95% found just once. Material for sequencing was PBMCs. Receptors were obtained from a man aged 40-49 years with rheumatoid arthritis. Both conserved end residues are part of each CDR3. Fields, in order: J gene, D gene, clone size, V gene, CDR3 protein, CDR3 DNA. The D gene is left open where the match is weak. Part of the rows lack a size; the others show once, few, many or a class for expanded clones.

>TRBJ2-7|TRBD1|NA|TRBV6-2/TRBV6-3
CASSYLQGRNYEQYF
TGTGCCAGCAGTTACCTACAGGGGCGCAATTACGAGCAGTACTTC
>TRBJ1-2|TRBD1|NA|TRBV28
CASQGVVGGGYTF
TGTGCCAGCCAGGGGGTCGTCGGGGGCGGCTACACCTTC
>TRBJ2-7|NA|NA|TRBV29-1
CSVRGDSSEQYF
TGCAGCGTTAGGGGAGACTCTTCCGAGCAGTACTTC
>TRBJ2-1|NA|NA|TRBV6-1
CAITELGLSNEQFF
TGTGCCATCACTGAACTAGGCCTCTCCAATGAGCAGTTCTTC
>TRBJ1-2|NA|NA|TRBV3-1/TRBV3-2
CASSPLWFPGYTF
TGTGCCAGCAGCCCCCTCTGGTTTCCTGGCTACACCTTC
>TRBJ1-2|NA|NA|TRBV2
CASSDKINYGYTF
TGTGCCAGCAGCGACAAAATTAACTATGGCTACACCTTC
>TRBJ1-5|NA|NA|TRBV4-3
CASSQDHGNQPQHF
TGCGCCAGCAGCCAAGATCATGGGAATCAGCCCCAGCATTTT
>TRBJ1-2|NA|NA|TRBV6-5
CASSPGLLYGYTF
TGTGCCAGCAGTCCGGGACTGCTCTATGGCTACACCTTC
>TRBJ2-3|TRBD2|once|TRBV27
CASSLGLAGSTTQYF
TGTGCCAGCAGTTTGGGACTAGCGGGCTCGACGACGCAGTATTTT
>TRBJ1-3|NA|NA|TRBV20-1
CSASKAAGSGNTIYF
TGCAGTGCTAGTAAGGCGGCGGGGTCCGGAAACACCATATATTTT
>TRBJ2-2|NA|NA|TRBV29-1
CSALTGNTGELFF
TGCAGCGCCTTAACAGGGAACACCGGGGAGCTGTTTTTT
>TRBJ1-3|NA|NA|TRBV10-2
CASSAQSGNTIYF
TGCGCCAGCAGTGCTCAGTCCGGAAACACCATATATTTT
>TRBJ1-2|TRBD1|NA|TRBV3-1/TRBV3-2
CASSQEGGQGCYGYTF
TGTGCCAGCAGCCAAGAGGGGGGACAGGGGTGCTATGGCTACACCTTC
>TRBJ1-1|NA|NA|TRBV7-9
CASSLVSVNTEAFF
TGTGCCAGCAGCTTAGTTTCGGTGAACACTGAAGCTTTCTTT
>TRBJ2-3|NA|NA|TRBV24-1
CATSDLTGYSTDTQYF
TGTGCCACCAGTGACCTGACAGGCTATAGCACAGATACGCAGTATTTT
>TRBJ1-4|NA|NA|TRBV4-2
CASSQARLTGTNEKLFF
TGTGCCAGCAGCCAAGCACGATTGACAGGAACTAATGAAAAACTGTTTTTT
>TRBJ2-2|NA|few|TRBV11-2
CASSLGAGELFF
TGTGCCAGCAGCTTGGGAGCCGGGGAGCTGTTTTTT